The clone carrying this T cell receptor (beta chain) was counted once. Its specificity is unknown. The data derive from a study of T cell responses to AZD1222 COVID-19 vaccine. In the study overall: Researchers grouped second doses given at about 4 or about 12 weeks into one pool. Study conclusions and caveats: Females made up more of the donors, who were largely white British, and clonal diversity may have come out too low. Researchers report vaccine-associated CD4 TCRs spanning spike, with dominance at 160-218 and 743-854.

V dropped 6 bases and J dropped 4 bases, with 10 bases sitting between them. Germline V CDR1 and CDR2: SGHTA, FQGNSA. CDR3 size: 14 residues. Clones were sequenced by immunoSEQ multiplex PCR, and TCRdb holds only the in-frame ones, with some missing. The data show fewer than 150,000 clones, with roughly 85% seen just once and 7.6% held by the top ten. The source was peripheral blood, collected on day 0 of AZD1222 vaccination. This TCR was recovered from an adult in good health. The chain couples TRBV7-2 to TRBJ1-6, with D unclear. The CDR3 region is CASRGNSYNSPLHF. CDR3 DNA: TGTGCCAGCAGGGGGAACAGTTATAATTCACCCCTCCACTTT.